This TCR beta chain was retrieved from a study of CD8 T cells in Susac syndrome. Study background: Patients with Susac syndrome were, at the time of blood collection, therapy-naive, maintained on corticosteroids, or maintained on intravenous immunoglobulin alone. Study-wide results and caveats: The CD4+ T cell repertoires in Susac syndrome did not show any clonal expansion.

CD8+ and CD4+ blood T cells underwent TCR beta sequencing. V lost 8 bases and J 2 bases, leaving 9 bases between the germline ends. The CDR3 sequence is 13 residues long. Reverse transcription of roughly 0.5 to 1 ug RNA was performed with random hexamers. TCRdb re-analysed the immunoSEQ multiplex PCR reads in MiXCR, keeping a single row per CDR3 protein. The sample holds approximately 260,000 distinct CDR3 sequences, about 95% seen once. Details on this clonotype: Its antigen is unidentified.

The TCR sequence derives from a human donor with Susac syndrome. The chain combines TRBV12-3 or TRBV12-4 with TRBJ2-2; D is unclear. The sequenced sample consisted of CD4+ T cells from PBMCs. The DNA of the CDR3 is TGTGCCAGCCGCGCCCCCAACACCGGGGAGCTGTTTTTT. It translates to CASRAPNTGELFF.